Described below is a single T cell receptor (beta chain) sequence and its context. This entry comes from a study of blood T cell repertoires in COVID-19. Libraries were prepared by immunoSEQ multiplex PCR; TCRdb keeps only in-frame clonotypes and omits some of them. This sample has over 250,000 clones, with around four fifths found just once. Trimming took 7 bases from V and 3 from J; bases not matched to a gene: 7. This CDR3 has 14 amino acids. The germline V gene has CDR1 SGHDN and CDR2 FVKESK. The rearrangement uses TRBV14 and TRBJ2-7; 9 nucleotides line up with TRBD2. The sequence came from a woman in her fifties or sixties who had recovered from COVID-19. The source material was peripheral blood. The CDR3 bases are TGTGCCAGCACCCCTAGCGGGATGGGCTACGAGCAGTACTTC. The encoded protein is CASTPSGMGYEQYF.